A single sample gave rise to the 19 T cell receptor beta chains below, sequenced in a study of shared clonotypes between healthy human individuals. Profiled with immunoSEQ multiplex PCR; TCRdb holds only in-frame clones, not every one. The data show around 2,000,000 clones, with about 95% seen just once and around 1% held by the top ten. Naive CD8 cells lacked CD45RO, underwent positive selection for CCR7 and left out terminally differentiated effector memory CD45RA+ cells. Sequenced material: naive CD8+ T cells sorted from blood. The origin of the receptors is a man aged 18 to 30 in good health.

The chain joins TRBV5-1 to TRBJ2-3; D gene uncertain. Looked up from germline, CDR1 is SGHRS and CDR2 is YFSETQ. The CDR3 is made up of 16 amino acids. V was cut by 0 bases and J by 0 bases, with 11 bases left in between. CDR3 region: CASSLASRPSTDTQYF. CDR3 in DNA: TGCGCCAGCAGCTTGGCCAGTAGGCCTAGCACAGATACGCAGTATTTT.

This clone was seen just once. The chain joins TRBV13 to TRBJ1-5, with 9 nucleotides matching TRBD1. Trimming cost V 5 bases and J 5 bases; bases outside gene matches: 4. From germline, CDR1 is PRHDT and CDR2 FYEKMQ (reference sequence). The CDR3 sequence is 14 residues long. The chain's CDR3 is CASSLRTGDQPQHF. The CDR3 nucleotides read TGTGCCAGCAGCCTACGGACAGGGGATCAGCCCCAGCATTTT. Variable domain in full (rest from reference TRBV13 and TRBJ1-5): AAGVIQSPRHLIKEKRETATLKCYPIPRHDTVYWYQQGPGQDPQFLISFYEKMQSDKGSIPDRFSAQQFSDYHSELNMSSLELGDSALYFCASSLRTGDQPQHFGDGTRLSIL.

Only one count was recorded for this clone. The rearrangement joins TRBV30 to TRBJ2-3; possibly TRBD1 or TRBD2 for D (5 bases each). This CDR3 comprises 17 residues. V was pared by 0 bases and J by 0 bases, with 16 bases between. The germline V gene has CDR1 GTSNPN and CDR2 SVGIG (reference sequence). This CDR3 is CAWSVGVGRPSTDTQYF. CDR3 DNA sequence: TGTGCCTGGAGTGTTGGGGTGGGACGCCCTAGCACAGATACGCAGTATTTT. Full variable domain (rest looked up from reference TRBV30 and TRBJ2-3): SQTIHQWPATLVQPVGSPLSLECTVEGTSNPNLYWYRQAAGRGLQLLFYSVGIGQISSEVPQNLSASRPQDRQFILSSKKLLLSDSGFYLCAWSVGVGRPSTDTQYFGPGTRLTVL.

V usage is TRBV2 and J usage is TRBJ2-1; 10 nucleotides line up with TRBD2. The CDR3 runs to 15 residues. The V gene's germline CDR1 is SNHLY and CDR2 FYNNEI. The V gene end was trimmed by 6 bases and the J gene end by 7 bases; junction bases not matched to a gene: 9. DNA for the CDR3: TGTGCCAGCAGGATTAGCGGGGGGCCGGGGAATGAGCAGTTCTTC. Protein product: CASRISGGPGNEQFF.

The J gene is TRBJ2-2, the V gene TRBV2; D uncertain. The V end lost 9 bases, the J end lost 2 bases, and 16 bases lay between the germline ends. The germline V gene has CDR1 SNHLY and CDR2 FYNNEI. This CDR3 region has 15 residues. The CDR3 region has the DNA TGTGCCAGGAGGCGAACGGATACAAACACCGGGGAGCTGTTTTTT. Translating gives CARRRTDTNTGELFF.

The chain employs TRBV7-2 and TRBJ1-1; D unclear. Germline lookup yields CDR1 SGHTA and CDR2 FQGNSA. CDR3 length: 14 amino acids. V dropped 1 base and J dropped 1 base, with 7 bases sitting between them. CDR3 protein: CASSLVPGNTEAFF. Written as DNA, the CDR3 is TGTGCCAGCAGCTTAGTCCCAGGGAACACTGAAGCTTTCTTT.

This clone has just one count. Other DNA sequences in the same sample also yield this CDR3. Here the CDR3 DNA reads TGTGCCAGCAGTCCCGGACTAGCGGGGTACACCGGGGAGCTGTTTTTT. Protein sequence: CASSPGLAGYTGELFF. This sequence joins TRBV7-3 and TRBJ2-2, with 12 bases identical to TRBD2. This CDR3 has 16 residues. Germline V gives CDR1 SGHTA, CDR2 FQGTGA. V was clipped by 6 bases and J by 3 bases; unmatched bases: 5.

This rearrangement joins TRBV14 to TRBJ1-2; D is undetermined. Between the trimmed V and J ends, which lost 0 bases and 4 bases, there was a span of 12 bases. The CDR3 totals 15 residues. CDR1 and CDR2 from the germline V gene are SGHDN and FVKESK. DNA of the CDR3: TGTGCCAGCAGCCAAGATCGGGCAGGCATCTATGGCTACACCTTC. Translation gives CASSQDRAGIYGYTF.

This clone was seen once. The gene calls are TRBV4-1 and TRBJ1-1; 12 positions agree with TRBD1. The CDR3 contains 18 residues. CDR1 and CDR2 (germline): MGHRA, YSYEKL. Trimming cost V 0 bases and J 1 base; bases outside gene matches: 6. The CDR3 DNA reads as TGCGCCAGCAGCCAAGAAACCGGGACAGGGGGCGCGAACACTGAAGCTTTCTTT. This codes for CASSQETGTGGANTEAFF.

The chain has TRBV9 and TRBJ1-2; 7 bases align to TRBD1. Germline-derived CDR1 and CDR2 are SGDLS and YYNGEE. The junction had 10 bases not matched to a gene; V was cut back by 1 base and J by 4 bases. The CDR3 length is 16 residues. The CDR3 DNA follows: TGTGCCAGCAGCGTAAGCCCCGGGACAGCTCCCTATGGCTACACCTTC. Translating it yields CASSVSPGTAPYGYTF.

The CDR3 DNA follows: TGTGCCAGCATGGGACAGGGGGTCGAGCAGTACTTC. Its translation: CASMGQGVEQYF. The chain joins TRBV7-6 to TRBJ2-7; 11 positions match TRBD1. Germline values: CDR1 SGHVS, CDR2 FNYEAQ. V lost 7 bases to trimming and J lost 6 bases; unmatched junction nucleotides: 2. The CDR3 totals 12 residues.

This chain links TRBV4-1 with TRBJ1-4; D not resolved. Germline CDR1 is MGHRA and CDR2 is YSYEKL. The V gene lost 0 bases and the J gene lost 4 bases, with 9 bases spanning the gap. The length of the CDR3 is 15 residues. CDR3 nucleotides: TGCGCCAGCAGCCAAGACTCCACGTTTAATGAAAAACTGTTTTTT. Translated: CASSQDSTFNEKLFF.

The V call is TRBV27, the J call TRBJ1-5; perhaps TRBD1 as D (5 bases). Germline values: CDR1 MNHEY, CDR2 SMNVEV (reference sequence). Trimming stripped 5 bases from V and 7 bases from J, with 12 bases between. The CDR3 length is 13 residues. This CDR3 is CASSPRGGQPQHF. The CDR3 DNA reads TGTGCCAGCAGTCCCCGGGGGGGGCAGCCCCAGCATTTT.

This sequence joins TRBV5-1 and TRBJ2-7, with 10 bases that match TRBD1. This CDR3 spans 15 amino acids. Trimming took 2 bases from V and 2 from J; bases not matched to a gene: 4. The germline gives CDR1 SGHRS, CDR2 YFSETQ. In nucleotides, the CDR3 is TGCGCCAGCAGCTTCAATGGACAGGGGGCCTACGAGCAGTACTTC. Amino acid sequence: CASSFNGQGAYEQYF.

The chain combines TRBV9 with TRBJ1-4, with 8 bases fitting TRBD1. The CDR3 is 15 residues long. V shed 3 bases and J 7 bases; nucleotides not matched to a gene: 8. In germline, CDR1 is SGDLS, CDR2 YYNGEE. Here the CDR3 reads CASSASGGGGEKLFF. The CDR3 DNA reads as TGTGCCAGCAGCGCCTCAGGGGGCGGAGGTGAAAAACTGTTTTTT.

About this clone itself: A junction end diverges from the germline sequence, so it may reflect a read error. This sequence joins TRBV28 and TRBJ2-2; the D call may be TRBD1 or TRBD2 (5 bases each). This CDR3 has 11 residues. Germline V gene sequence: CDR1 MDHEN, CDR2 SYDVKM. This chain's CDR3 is CASSFDGALFF. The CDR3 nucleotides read TGTGCCAGCAGTTTTGACGGGGCGCTGTTTTTT.

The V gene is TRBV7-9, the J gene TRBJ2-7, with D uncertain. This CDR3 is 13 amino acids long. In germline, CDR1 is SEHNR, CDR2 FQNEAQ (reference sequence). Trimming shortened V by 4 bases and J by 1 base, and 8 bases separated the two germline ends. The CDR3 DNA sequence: TGTGCCAGCAGCTATTCTGTTTCCTACGAGCAGTACTTC. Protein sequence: CASSYSVSYEQYF.

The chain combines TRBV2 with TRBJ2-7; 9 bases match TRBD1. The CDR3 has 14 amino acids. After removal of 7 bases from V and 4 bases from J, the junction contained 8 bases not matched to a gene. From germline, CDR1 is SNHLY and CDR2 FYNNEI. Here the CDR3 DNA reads TGTGCCAGCACTTCGGACAGGGGAGGGTACGAGCAGTACTTC. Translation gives CASTSDRGGYEQYF.

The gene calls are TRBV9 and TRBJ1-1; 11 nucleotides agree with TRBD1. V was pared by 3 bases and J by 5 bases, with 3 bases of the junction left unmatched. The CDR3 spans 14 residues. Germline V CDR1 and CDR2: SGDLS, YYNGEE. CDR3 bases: TGTGCCAGCAGCGCCGGACAGGGGGCGACTGAAGCTTTCTTT. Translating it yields CASSAGQGATEAFF.